These T cell receptor beta chains were read from a single sample in a study of T-cell memory formation after mild COVID-19. TCRdb ran MiXCR on the 5' RACE reads and lists one entry per CDR3 protein. The table has 500,000 to 650,000 distinct CDR3 sequences, about 20% seen once. The sequencing sample was made of PBMCs or a T cell subset sorted from them (not recorded which). Receptor source: an adult woman who had mild COVID-19 (a few samples of this study predate the infection). Cell type and time point are not known. The CDR3 runs from the conserved cysteine through the conserved F or W. The order of the fields is clone size, D gene, J gene, V gene, CDR3 protein, CDR3 DNA. The D gene is left open where the match is weak. Rows give clone size only sometimes, using once, few, many, or a class for an expanded clone.

size: few
D: TRBD2
J: TRBJ2-2
V: TRBV9
CDR3: CASSVSGSNGELFF
DNA: TGTGCCAGCAGCGTAAGCGGGAGTAATGGGGAGCTGTTTTTT

size: -
D: -
J: TRBJ1-5
V: TRBV12-3/TRBV12-4
CDR3: CASSLLQGQPQHF
DNA: TGTGCCAGCAGTCTTCTCCAGGGTCAGCCCCAGCATTTT

size: many
D: TRBD2
J: TRBJ2-7
V: TRBV12-3/TRBV12-4
CDR3: CASSFGGTTSYEQYF
DNA: TGTGCCAGCAGTTTTGGAGGGACTACTTCCTACGAGCAGTACTTC

size: few
D: -
J: TRBJ2-1
V: TRBV25-1
CDR3: CASREGTVSYNEQFF
DNA: TGTGCCAGCAGGGAAGGGACGGTCTCCTACAATGAGCAGTTCTTC

size: few
D: TRBD1
J: TRBJ1-5
V: TRBV18
CDR3: CASSLDRAVGGQPQHF
DNA: TGTGCCAGCTCTCTCGACAGGGCTGTCGGAGGGCAGCCCCAGCATTTT

size: few
D: -
J: TRBJ2-1
V: TRBV4-1
CDR3: CASSQGGSYGSYNEQFF
DNA: TGCGCCAGCAGCCAAGGGGGCAGCTATGGATCCTACAATGAGCAGTTCTTC

size: few
D: -
J: TRBJ1-5
V: TRBV12-3/TRBV12-4
CDR3: CASSFDNQPQHF
DNA: TGTGCCAGCAGTTTCGACAATCAGCCCCAGCATTTT

size: -
D: -
J: TRBJ1-4
V: TRBV5-6
CDR3: CASSLANFVSRPGKLFF
DNA: TGTGCCAGCAGCTTGGCCAATTTTGTGAGCCGCCCAGGAAAACTGTTTTTT

size: -
D: -
J: TRBJ2-3
V: TRBV27
CDR3: CASSLLRRGPGEDTQYF
DNA: TGTGCCAGCAGTTTACTCCGTCGGGGGCCGGGTGAGGATACGCAGTATTTT

size: once
D: -
J: TRBJ1-2
V: TRBV6-2/TRBV6-3
CDR3: CASEDRAKYGYTF
DNA: TGTGCCAGCGAGGACAGAGCTAAATATGGCTACACCTTC

size: -
D: TRBD2
J: TRBJ2-7
V: TRBV12-3/TRBV12-4
CDR3: CASTPAGGSYEQYF
DNA: TGTGCCAGCACCCCGGCGGGAGGCTCCTACGAGCAGTACTTC

size: few
D: -
J: TRBJ2-4
V: TRBV29-1
CDR3: CSVRDTGTKNIQYF
DNA: TGCAGCGTTCGCGACACGGGTACCAAAAACATTCAGTACTTC

size: -
D: -
J: TRBJ1-2
V: TRBV3-1
CDR3: CASSQAGVAIYGYTF
DNA: TGTGCCAGCAGCCAAGCAGGGGTGGCGATCTATGGCTACACCTTC

size: -
D: TRBD1
J: TRBJ2-5
V: TRBV11-2
CDR3: CASSSWRRTQGAEETQYF
DNA: TGTGCCAGCAGCTCTTGGCGGAGGACTCAGGGGGCGGAAGAGACCCAGTACTTC

size: few
D: -
J: TRBJ2-1
V: TRBV5-6
CDR3: CASSPEVSYNEQFF
DNA: TGTGCCAGCAGCCCGGAGGTCTCCTACAATGAGCAGTTCTTC